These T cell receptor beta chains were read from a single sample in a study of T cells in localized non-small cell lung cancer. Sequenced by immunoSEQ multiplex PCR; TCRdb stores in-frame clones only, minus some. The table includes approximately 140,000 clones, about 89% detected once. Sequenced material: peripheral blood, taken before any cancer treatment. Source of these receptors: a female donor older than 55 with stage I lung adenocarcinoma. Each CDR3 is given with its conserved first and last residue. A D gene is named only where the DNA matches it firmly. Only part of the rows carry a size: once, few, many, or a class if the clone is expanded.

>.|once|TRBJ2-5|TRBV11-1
CASSPGTAGEEETQYF
TGTGCCAGCAGCCCCGGGACGGCAGGGGAGGAGGAGACCCAGTACTTC
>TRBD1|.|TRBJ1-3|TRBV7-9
CASSSGTALGNTIYF
TGTGCCAGCAGCTCCGGGACAGCTCTCGGAAACACCATATATTTT
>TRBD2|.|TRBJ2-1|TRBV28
CASREAGGGYNEQFF
TGTGCCAGCAGAGAGGCGGGAGGCGGGTACAATGAGCAGTTCTTC
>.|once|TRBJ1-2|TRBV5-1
CASSSGRTGNYGYTF
TGCGCCAGCAGCTCCGGACGGACGGGCAACTATGGCTACACCTTC
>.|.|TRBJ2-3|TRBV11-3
CASSLGQTSTDTQYF
TGTGCCAGCAGCTTGGGCCAGACTAGCACAGATACGCAGTATTTT
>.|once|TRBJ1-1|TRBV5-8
CASSLLLSSGAFF
TGTGCCAGCAGCTTGCTCCTCTCCAGTGGAGCTTTCTTT
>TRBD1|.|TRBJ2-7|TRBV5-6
CASSFWTGYEQYF
TGTGCCAGCAGCTTTTGGACAGGGTACGAGCAGTACTTC
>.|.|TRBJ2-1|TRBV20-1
CSARDINEQFF
TGCAGTGCTAGAGATATCAATGAGCAGTTCTTC
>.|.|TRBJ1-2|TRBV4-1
CASSQDKVVREWGYTF
TGCGCCAGCAGCCAAGATAAGGTGGTGCGGGAATGGGGCTACACCTTC
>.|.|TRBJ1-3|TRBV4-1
CASSDRESGNTIYF
TGCGCCAGCAGCGATCGGGAGTCTGGAAACACCATATATTTT
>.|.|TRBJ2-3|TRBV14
CASSPLGGGDTQYF
TGTGCCAGCAGCCCCCTGGGGGGTGGAGATACGCAGTATTTT
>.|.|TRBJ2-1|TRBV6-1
CASSAIKDEQFF
TGTGCCAGCAGTGCCATAAAGGATGAGCAGTTCTTC
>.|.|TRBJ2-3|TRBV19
CASSGIADTQYF
TGTGCCAGTAGCGGTATTGCAGATACGCAGTATTTT
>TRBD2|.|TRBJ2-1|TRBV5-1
CASSYLRLAGVSNEQFF
TGCGCCAGCAGCTACCTCAGACTAGCGGGAGTATCAAATGAGCAGTTCTTC
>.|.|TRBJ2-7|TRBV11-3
CASSHIRVNEQYF
TGTGCCAGCAGCCATATCAGGGTAAACGAGCAGTACTTC
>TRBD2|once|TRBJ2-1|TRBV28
CASTGTSGYNEQFF
TGTGCCAGCACCGGGACTAGCGGTTACAATGAGCAGTTCTTC
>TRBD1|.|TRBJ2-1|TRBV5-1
CASRTGGNEQFF
TGCGCCAGCAGGACAGGGGGAAATGAGCAGTTCTTC
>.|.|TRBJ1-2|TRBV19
CASSIGEQLFYGYTF
TGTGCCAGTAGTATAGGCGAGCAGCTCTTCTATGGCTACACCTTC
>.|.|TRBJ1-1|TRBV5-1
CASSLTGLNTEAFF
TGCGCCAGCAGTCTTACAGGGCTGAACACTGAAGCTTTCTTT
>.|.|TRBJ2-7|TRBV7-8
CASSPPASYEQYF
TGTGCCAGCAGCCCTCCGGCCTCCTACGAGCAGTACTTC
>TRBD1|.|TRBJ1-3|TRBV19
CASSFGTGSGSGNTIYF
TGTGCCAGTAGTTTCGGGACAGGTTCGGGCTCTGGAAACACCATATATTTT
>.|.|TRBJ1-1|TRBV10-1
CASSASGAEAFF
TGCGCCAGCAGCGCCTCCGGGGCTGAAGCTTTCTTT
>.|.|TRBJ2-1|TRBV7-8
CASSLAPGYNEQFF
TGTGCCAGCAGCCTAGCACCTGGATACAATGAGCAGTTCTTC
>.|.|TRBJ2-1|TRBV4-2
CASSQGAYNEQFF
TGTGCCAGCAGCCAAGGGGCGTACAATGAGCAGTTCTTC
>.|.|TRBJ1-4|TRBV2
CATAAGGNEKLFF
TGTGCCACGGCCGCCGGGGGTAATGAAAAACTGTTTTTT
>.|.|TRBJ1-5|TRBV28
CASSLSGQGAQPQHF
TGTGCCAGCAGTTTATCAGGTCAGGGTGCCCAGCCCCAGCATTTT
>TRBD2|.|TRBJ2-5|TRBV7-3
CASSRGTTGATQYF
TGTGCCAGCAGCCGAGGGACTACCGGGGCGACCCAGTACTTC
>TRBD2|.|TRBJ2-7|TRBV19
CASSTRTSSYEQYF
TGTGCCAGTAGTACAAGGACTAGCTCCTACGAGCAGTACTTC
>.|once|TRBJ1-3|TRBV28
CASESPPGTGNTIYF
TGTGCCAGCGAGTCTCCTCCAGGGACTGGAAACACCATATATTTT
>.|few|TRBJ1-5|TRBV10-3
CAIRPGSNQPQHF
TGTGCCATCCGTCCGGGGAGCAATCAGCCCCAGCATTTT
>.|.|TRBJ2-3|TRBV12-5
CASGLGLTSTDTQYF
TGTGCTAGTGGTTTGGGACTAACAAGCACAGATACGCAGTATTTT
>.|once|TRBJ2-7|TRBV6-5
CASSYVGNEQYF
TGTGCCAGCAGTTACGTTGGGAACGAGCAGTACTTC
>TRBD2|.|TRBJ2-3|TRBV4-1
CASSQLAGGTTDTQYF
TGCGCCAGCAGCCAACTAGCGGGAGGGACAACAGATACGCAGTATTTT
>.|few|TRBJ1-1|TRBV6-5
CASSLDSKAFF
TGTGCCAGCAGTCTGGACAGTAAAGCTTTCTTT
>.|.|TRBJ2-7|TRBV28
CASSLWSEQYF
TGTGCCAGCAGTTTGTGGAGCGAGCAGTACTTC
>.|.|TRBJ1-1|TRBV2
CAFRLTGVNTEAFF
TGTGCTTTCCGATTAACGGGAGTAAACACTGAAGCTTTCTTT
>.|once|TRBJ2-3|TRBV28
CASSPRLNTDTQYF
TGTGCCAGCAGTCCGAGACTAAACACAGATACGCAGTATTTT
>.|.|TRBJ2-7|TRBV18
CASSPPGRSYEQYF
TGTGCCAGCTCACCACCAGGCCGCTCCTACGAGCAGTACTTC
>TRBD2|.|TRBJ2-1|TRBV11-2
CASSFSAGTTTYNEQFF
TGTGCCAGCAGCTTTAGTGCCGGGACTACCACCTACAATGAGCAGTTCTTC
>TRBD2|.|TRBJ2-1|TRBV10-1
CASSELTSGGGNEQFF
TGCGCCAGCAGTGAGCTGACTAGCGGAGGAGGGAATGAGCAGTTCTTC
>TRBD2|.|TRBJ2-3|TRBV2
CASSGLAGVVAQYF
TGTGCCAGCAGTGGACTAGCGGGAGTAGTTGCGCAGTATTTT
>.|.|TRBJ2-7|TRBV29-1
CSIGATQSSYEQYF
TGCAGCATTGGGGCGACGCAGAGCTCCTACGAGCAGTACTTC